Sequencing of this T cell receptor beta chain was carried out in a study of blood T cell repertoires in COVID-19. Study at large: T cells, B-cell-depleted T cells, or PBMCs provided the cDNA or gDNA that served as material.

Germline V CDR1 and CDR2: SGHRS, YFSETQ. Trimming cost V 0 bases and J 2 bases, with 11 bases left between them. CDR3 length equals 15 residues. Methods used by the authors: Amplification of reference gene primers was used by the study to estimate nucleated cell counts. Data came from immunoSEQ multiplex PCR; TCRdb stores just in-frame clones and leaves some out. V and J calls and clone size come straight from that table; D and trimming were deduced from the DNA. The sample holds approximately 92,000 clones, 84% seen once. Input material: peripheral blood. The J gene is TRBJ1-1, the V gene TRBV5-1; D not resolved. The sequence was collected from a man between 65 and 85 years old with active or convalescent COVID-19. CDR3 amino acids: CASSLGPMTNTEAFF. CDR3 in DNA: TGCGCCAGCAGCTTGGGACCCATGACAAACACTGAAGCTTTCTTT.